The clone carrying this T cell receptor (beta chain) was seen repeatedly, ten times or more. These data come from a study of read filtering for tumor transcriptome and immune sequencing. Study context: IR-seq gave about 3.5 to 10.27 million TCR reads per sample; RNA-seq gave roughly 80 to 1,400.

Molecular barcoded adaptors covering alpha/delta and beta/gamma chains were used on approximately 400 ng RNA. TCRdb re-called the reads through MiXCR, storing one row per CDR3 protein. The sample records roughly 130,000 distinct CDR3 sequences, around 13% being singletons. This clonotype was sampled from a donor at least 40 years old with multiple myeloma. The sample consisted of a population of CD138-negative cells sorted from bone marrow.

This CDR3 is CSAREQSNQPQHF. The CDR3 DNA sequence: TGCAGTGCTAGAGAGCAGAGCAATCAGCCCCAGCATTTT. V gene TRBV20-1 combines with J gene TRBJ1-5; unclear D gene. The CDR3 has 13 amino acids. Looked up from germline, CDR1 is DFQATT and CDR2 is SNEGSKA (reference sequence). V shed 0 bases and J shed 1 base, with 4 bases lying between them.